These 29 T cell receptor beta chains came from one sample sequenced in a study of control samples from healthy donors and cancer patients. The protocol was immunoSEQ multiplex PCR, while the TCRdb copy is restricted to in-frame clones and leaves out a portion. The table shows tens of thousands of clones, with approximately 89% occurring only once. Specimen: PBMCs. The receptor set was obtained from a man in his 60s with colorectal cancer.

The chain joins TRBV24-1 to TRBJ1-2, with a tentative D call TRBD1 (6 bases). Germline V gene sequence: CDR1 KGHDR, CDR2 SFDVKD. CDR3 length equals 15 residues. V lost 2 bases, J lost 0 bases, and 9 bases lay in between. The CDR3 sequence is CATSDSDSPNYGYTF. CDR3 nucleotides: TGTGCCACCAGTGATTCGGACAGTCCTAACTATGGCTACACCTTC.

The rearrangement uses TRBV11-1 and TRBJ1-2; D unresolved. Germline loops: CDR1 SGHAT, CDR2 FQDESV (reference sequence). Trimming stripped 6 bases from V and 4 bases from J, with 21 bases between. This CDR3 contains 16 residues. The CDR3 nucleotides are TGTGCCAGCAGGCCGGGAGACCCAGAGTCCCTCTATGGCTACACCTTC. This encodes CASRPGDPESLYGYTF.

Concerning this clone: Since no conserved phenylalanine or tryptophan closes the CDR3, a read error is the likely cause. The chain couples TRBV10-2 to TRBJ1-2; D call uncertain. Germline CDR1 reads WSHSY; CDR2 reads SAAADI. The CDR3 consists of 11 residues. Trimming left V 3 bases short and J 8 bases short, with 7 bases between. CDR3 loop: CASSDGWGYTL. The CDR3 DNA reads as TGCGCCAGCAGTGATGGGTGGGGCTACACCCTC.

This chain uses TRBV2 with TRBJ2-1; D might be TRBD2 (6 bases). Trimming pared 6 bases from V and 10 bases from J, leaving 13 bases between. The CDR3 consists of 12 residues. Germline assignment: CDR1 SNHLY and CDR2 FYNNEI. CDR3 nucleotides: TGTGCCAGCAGGGGGTTGGCGGGGGAGCAGTTCTTC. Protein product: CASRGLAGEQFF. Supplemented by reference TRBV2 and TRBJ2-1, the full variable domain reads EPEVTQTPSHQVTQMGQEVILRCVPISNHLYFYWYRQILGQKVEFLVSFYNNEISEKSEIFDDQFSVERPDGSNFTLKIRSTKLEDSAMYFCASRGLAGEQFFGPGTRLTVL.

The chain employs TRBV5-1 and TRBJ1-2; D is unresolved. Between the trimmed V and J ends, which lost 5 bases and 5 bases, there was a span of 13 bases. This CDR3 contains 13 residues. The germline CDR1 and CDR2 sequences are SGHRS and YFSETQ. The CDR3 coding sequence is TGCGCCAGCAGAGACGGCGTTGAATATGGCTACACCTTC. It encodes CASRDGVEYGYTF.

This clone was detected a few times. The chain uses TRBV5-5 and TRBJ2-1; TRBD1 matches at 10 bases. The germline gives CDR1 SGHKS, CDR2 YYEKEE (reference sequence). CDR3 length: 14 residues. The V and J ends lost 3 bases and 6 bases, in that order; junction bases with no gene match: 3. This CDR3 is CASSSGQGVNEQFF. CDR3 DNA sequence: TGTGCCAGCAGCTCCGGACAGGGGGTCAATGAGCAGTTCTTC.

This clone occurred a few times. The V and J genes are TRBV6-7 and TRBJ1-6; D call uncertain. TRBV6-7 is an open reading frame, and its role is uncertain. V was pared by 2 bases and J by 8 bases, with 19 bases between. This CDR3 is 17 amino acids long. CDR3 sequence reads: CASSYPEPPRLDSPLHF. The CDR3, as DNA: TGTGCCAGCAGTTACCCGGAGCCGCCCCGTCTTGATTCACCCCTCCACTTT.

V usage is TRBV12-3 or TRBV12-4 and J usage is TRBJ1-2; D unresolved. This CDR3 has 11 residues. V gave up 7 bases and J gave up 4 bases, with 7 bases separating them. The CDR3: CASKYRYGYTF. The CDR3 nucleotides read TGTGCCAGCAAATATCGCTATGGCTACACCTTC.

The chain joins TRBV5-1 to TRBJ1-4; D uncertain. The CDR3 length is 14 residues. V gave up 2 bases and J gave up 5 bases, with 10 bases separating them. The germline gives CDR1 SGHRS, CDR2 YFSETQ. For the CDR3, the DNA is TGCGCCAGCAGCTTCGTGGACGGGAATGAAAAACTGTTTTTT. Translated: CASSFVDGNEKLFF.

This clone appeared a single time. The genes are TRBV5-6 and TRBJ1-3; a weak D match, TRBD1 (5 bases). Trimming took 0 bases from V and 9 from J, leaving 22 bases between them. The CDR3 spans 17 residues. Germline CDR1 reads SGHDT; CDR2 reads YYEEEE. CDR3 in DNA: TGTGCCAGCAGCTTGGGGGCGAGTCGGGGGAAGTTCGGCACCATATATTTT. It codes for CASSLGASRGKFGTIYF.

This chain joins TRBV2 and TRBJ1-1; 8 bases match TRBD1. The germline V gene has CDR1 SNHLY and CDR2 FYNNEI. Trimming took 6 bases from V and 6 from J; bases not matched to a gene: 6. This CDR3 spans 13 amino acids. CDR3 nucleotides: TGTGCCAGCAGCGCGGACAGGGTCGCTGAAGCTTTCTTT. The encoded protein is CASSADRVAEAFF.

V gene TRBV4-2 combines with J gene TRBJ2-7, with 12 bases identical to TRBD2. Germline lookup yields CDR1 LGHNA and CDR2 YNFKEQ. This CDR3 is 14 amino acids long. Germline trimming cut 4 bases from V and 8 bases from J; bases unmatched to any gene: 6. The CDR3 DNA is TGTGCCAGCAGCCGGACTAGCGGGGAGTCGAAGCAGTACTTC. It codes for CASSRTSGESKQYF.

V and J are TRBV28 and TRBJ1-6; no clear D gene. The V end lost 1 base, the J end lost 11 bases, and 6 bases lay between the germline ends. This CDR3 has 12 amino acids. CDR1 and CDR2 from the germline V gene are MDHEN and SYDVKM. CDR3 DNA: TGTGCCAGCAGTTTATTATCCCCACCCCTCCACTTT. Translating gives CASSLLSPPLHF.

The rearrangement joins TRBV18 to TRBJ1-1; D possibly corresponds to TRBD1 (6 bases). Trimming took off 5 bases at V and 1 base at J, with 8 bases between the two ends. Germline V CDR1 and CDR2: KGHSH, LQKENI. The CDR3 extends over 13 amino acids. The CDR3 region has the DNA TGTGCCAGCTCAACGGGACAGAACACTGAAGCTTTCTTT. Its protein is CASSTGQNTEAFF.

V usage is TRBV30 and J usage is TRBJ1-1; D remains ambiguous. This CDR3 has 13 amino acids. Germline V lookup: CDR1 GTSNPN, CDR2 SVGIG (reference sequence). Trimming left V 3 bases short and J 3 bases short, with 11 bases between. The CDR3 protein is CAWRVVLYTEAFF. The DNA for the CDR3 is TGTGCCTGGAGGGTAGTATTATACACTGAAGCTTTCTTT.

The chain combines TRBV5-1 with TRBJ2-7; TRBD1 matches at 8 bases. The ends lost 2 bases at V and 2 bases at J; junction bases unmatched: 6. The CDR3 totals 15 residues. Germline CDR1 reads SGHRS; CDR2 reads YFSETQ. CDR3 sequence reads: CASSFPDRDAYEQYF. CDR3 coding DNA: TGCGCCAGCAGCTTCCCGGACAGGGACGCCTACGAGCAGTACTTC.

The CDR3 DNA is TGCAGTGCTAGTTGGCCTAGCGAGGGCGATGAGCAGTTCTTC. Translating it yields CSASWPSEGDEQFF. The chain is built from TRBV20-1 and TRBJ2-1, with a weak D call TRBD2 (6 bases). This CDR3 region has 14 residues. Germline lookup yields CDR1 DFQATT and CDR2 SNEGSKA (reference sequence). Trimming shortened V by 3 bases and J by 8 bases, and 17 bases separated the two germline ends.

This chain connects TRBV4-1 to TRBJ2-7; 8 nucleotides agree with TRBD1. Germline V gene lookup returns CDR1 MGHRA and CDR2 YSYEKL. V gave up 2 bases and J gave up 5 bases; unmatched junction bases: 5. The length of the CDR3 is 14 residues. The CDR3 region has the DNA TGCGCCAGCAGCCAAAGGACAGGGACTCACGAGCAGTACTTC. Translated: CASSQRTGTHEQYF.

Concerning this clone: No conserved phenylalanine or tryptophan is present at the end of the CDR3, so a read error is the likely explanation. The chain couples TRBV19 to TRBJ1-2; 8 nucleotides line up with TRBD1. The germline V gene has CDR1 LNHDA and CDR2 SQIVND (reference sequence). The J segment lost 6 bases and the V segment lost 8 bases, leaving 8 bases of the junction unmatched. CDR3 length: 13 amino acids. The CDR3 loop is CASGLTGEDGYTL. In DNA form, the CDR3 reads TGTGCCAGTGGTCTGACAGGGGAAGATGGCTACACCCTC.

This sequence joins TRBV7-8 and TRBJ2-1; the D gene is possibly TRBD2 (7 bases). The CDR3 is made up of 15 amino acids. V shed 5 bases and J shed 2 bases, with 13 bases lying between them. Germline-derived CDR1 and CDR2 are SGHVS and FQNEAQ. The CDR3 sequence: CASSPGGRTYNEQFF. In DNA form, the CDR3 reads TGTGCCAGCAGCCCGGGGGGCCGGACCTACAATGAGCAGTTCTTC.

The CDR3, as DNA: TGTGCCACCAACCGAGGACAGGGGGCCGGGGAGCTGTTTTTT. It encodes CATNRGQGAGELFF. The rearrangement joins TRBV24-1 to TRBJ2-2; 10 bases align to TRBD1. CDR1 and CDR2 from the germline V gene are KGHDR and SFDVKD. Unmatched junction bases numbered 5, after V lost 8 bases and J lost 6 bases. The CDR3 has 14 residues.

The chain has TRBV12-3 or TRBV12-4 and TRBJ1-2, with D perhaps matching TRBD1 (5 bases). V was pared by 5 bases and J by 4 bases, with 11 bases between. The CDR3 consists of 13 residues. The CDR3 loop reads CASSGGPTYGYTF. CDR3 coding DNA: TGTGCCAGCAGTGGGGGACCGACCTATGGCTACACCTTC.

The chain links TRBV9 to TRBJ2-1, with TRBD2 matching 12 bases. The CDR3 has 16 amino acids. Germline V gene lookup returns CDR1 SGDLS and CDR2 YYNGEE. The V gene end was trimmed by 4 bases and the J gene end by 7 bases; junction bases not matched to a gene: 9. The DNA for the CDR3 is TGTGCCAGCAGCCCCCAGACTAGCGGGGGAGGGAATGAGCAGTTCTTC. It codes for CASSPQTSGGGNEQFF.

The chain recombines TRBV28 with TRBJ2-3, with TRBD1 matching 11 bases. This CDR3 region has 16 residues. V shed 2 bases and J 3 bases; nucleotides not matched to a gene: 4. Germline V gene sequence: CDR1 MDHEN, CDR2 SYDVKM. In nucleotides, the CDR3 is TGTGCCAGCAGTTTAAGGACAGGGGGCGGGACAGATACGCAGTATTTT. This codes for CASSLRTGGGTDTQYF.

The chain is built from TRBV6-6 and TRBJ2-3; tentative D call: TRBD1 (7 bases). V was trimmed by 8 bases and J by 2 bases, leaving 14 bases between them. CDR3 size: 14 residues. Looked up from germline, CDR1 is MNHNY and CDR2 is SVGAGI (reference sequence). CDR3 residues: CASGGTAHTDTQYF. The CDR3 DNA follows: TGTGCCAGCGGAGGGACAGCCCACACAGATACGCAGTATTTT.

V gene TRBV12-3 or TRBV12-4 combines with J gene TRBJ1-5; D unclear. V gave up 6 bases and J gave up 2 bases, with 8 bases separating them. The CDR3 is 13 amino acids. CDR3 sequence reads: CASSHGGNQPQHF. In DNA form, the CDR3 reads TGTGCCAGCAGCCACGGAGGCAATCAGCCCCAGCATTTT.

The table lists this clone with a few counts. This chain links TRBV21-1 with TRBJ1-6. TRBV21-1 represents a pseudogene. This CDR3 is built from 15 residues. The CDR3, as DNA: TGTGCCAGCAGCAAGAGCAGGAGAGCCAATTCACCCCTCCACTTT. It encodes CASSKSRRANSPLHF.

The chain couples TRBV9 to TRBJ2-1; 9 nucleotides match TRBD2. The J segment lost 10 bases and the V segment lost 3 bases, leaving 8 bases of the junction unmatched. The CDR3 extends over 14 amino acids. The germline V gene encodes CDR1 SGDLS and CDR2 YYNGEE. As DNA, the CDR3 is TGTGCCAGCAGCGATCAGAGCGGGGGGAGCGAGCAGTTCTTC. Translation: CASSDQSGGSEQFF.

The chain has TRBV6-5 and TRBJ2-7; 8 bases agree with TRBD2. The CDR3 spans 15 residues. CDR1 is MNHEY and CDR2 is SVGAGI in the germline V gene. V gave up 5 bases and J gave up 2 bases; unmatched junction bases: 8. Here the CDR3 DNA reads TGTGCCAGCAGTAGCGGACTAGCAAGGACCTACGAGCAGTACTTC. Translation gives CASSSGLARTYEQYF.